This T cell receptor beta chain was recovered during a study of regulatory T cells in long-lasting Graves disease. Points from the study as a whole: With persistent disease, TRBV28, TRBJ1-2 and TRBJ2-5 were the favored segments.

Trimming took off 1 base at V and 7 bases at J, with 4 bases between the two ends. CDR3 length: 11 residues. Germline V gives CDR1 LGHDT, CDR2 YNNKEL (reference sequence). Arm-PCR with iRepertoire HTBI primers amplified the CDR3 regions for these TCR beta libraries. TCRdb reprocessed the multiplex PCR reads with MiXCR, giving one entry per CDR3 protein. This table has around 430,000 distinct CDR3 sequences, about 20% appearing once. This clonotype was counted many times. Its antigen remains unidentified. Regarding time point: persistent/refractory GD, antithyroid drugs over 5 years with positive TRAb. Extracted RNA from PBMCs served as the source of the TCR library.

J is TRBJ1-1 and V is TRBV3-1; no definite D call. This clonotype originated in a female donor with Graves disease. The sample consisted of peripheral blood mononuclear cells (PBMCs), taken when the disease was refractory, from a patient treated with antithyroid drugs. The chain's CDR3 is CASSQVGEAFF. CDR3 nucleotides: TGTGCCAGCAGCCAAGTTGGTGAAGCTTTCTTT.